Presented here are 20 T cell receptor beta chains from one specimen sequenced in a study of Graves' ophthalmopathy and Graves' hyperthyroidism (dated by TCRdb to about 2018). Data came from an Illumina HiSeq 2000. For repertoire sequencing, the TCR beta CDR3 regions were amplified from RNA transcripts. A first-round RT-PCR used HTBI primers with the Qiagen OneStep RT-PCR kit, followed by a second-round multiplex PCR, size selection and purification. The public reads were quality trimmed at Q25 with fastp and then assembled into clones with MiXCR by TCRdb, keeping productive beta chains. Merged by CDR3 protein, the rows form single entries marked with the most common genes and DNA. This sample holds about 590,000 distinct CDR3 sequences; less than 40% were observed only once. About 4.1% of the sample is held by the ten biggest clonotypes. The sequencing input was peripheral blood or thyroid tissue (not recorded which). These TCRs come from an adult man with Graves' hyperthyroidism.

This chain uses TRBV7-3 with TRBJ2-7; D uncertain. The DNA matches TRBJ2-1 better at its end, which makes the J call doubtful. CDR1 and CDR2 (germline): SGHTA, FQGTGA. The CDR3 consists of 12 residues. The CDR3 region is CASSPAVDEQFF. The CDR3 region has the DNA TGTGCCAGCAGCCCTGCCGTCGATGAGCAGTTCTTC.

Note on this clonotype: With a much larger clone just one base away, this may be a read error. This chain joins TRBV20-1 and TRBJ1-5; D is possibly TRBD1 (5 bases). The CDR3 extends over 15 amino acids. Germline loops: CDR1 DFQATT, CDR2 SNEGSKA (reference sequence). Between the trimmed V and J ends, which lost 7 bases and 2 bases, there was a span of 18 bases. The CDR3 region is CSVSSRGTGNQPQHF. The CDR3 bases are TGCAGTGTTAGCAGTCGGGGGACTGGCAATCAGCCCCAGCATTTT.

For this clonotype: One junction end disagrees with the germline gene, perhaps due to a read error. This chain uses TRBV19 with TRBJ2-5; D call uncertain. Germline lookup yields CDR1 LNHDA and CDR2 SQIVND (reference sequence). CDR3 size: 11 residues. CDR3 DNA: TGTGCCTGGAGTGTCAAAGAGACCCAGCACTTC. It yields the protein CAWSVKETQHF.

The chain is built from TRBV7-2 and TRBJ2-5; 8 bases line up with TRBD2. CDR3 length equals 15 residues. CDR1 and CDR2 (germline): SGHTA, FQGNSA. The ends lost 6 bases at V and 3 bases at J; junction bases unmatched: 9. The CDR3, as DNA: TGTGCCAGCAGGCGAGGGGGTAGCGGGGAAGAGACCCAGTACTTC. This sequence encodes CASRRGGSGEETQYF.

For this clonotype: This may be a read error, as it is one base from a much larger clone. The CDR3 loop reads CASGLYPDVSYEQYF. The DNA for the CDR3 is TGTGCCAGCGGTTTATATCCAGACGTGTCCTACGAGCAGTACTTC. V is TRBV7-2 and J is TRBJ2-7; no definite D call. The CDR3 is made up of 15 amino acids. Germline values: CDR1 SGHTA, CDR2 FQGNSA. V lost 8 bases to trimming and J lost 1 base, with 18 bases between them.

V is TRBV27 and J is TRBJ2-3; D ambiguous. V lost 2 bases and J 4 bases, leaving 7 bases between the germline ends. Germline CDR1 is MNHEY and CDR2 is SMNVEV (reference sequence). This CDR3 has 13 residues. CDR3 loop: CASSLEDPDTQYF. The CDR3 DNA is TGTGCCAGCAGTTTAGAGGATCCAGATACGCAGTATTTT.

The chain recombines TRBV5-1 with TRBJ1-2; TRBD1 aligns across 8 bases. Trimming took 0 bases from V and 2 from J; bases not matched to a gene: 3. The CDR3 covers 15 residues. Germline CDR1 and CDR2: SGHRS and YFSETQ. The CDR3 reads CASSLAGQGNYGYTF. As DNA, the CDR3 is TGCGCCAGCAGCTTGGCCGGACAGGGAAACTATGGCTACACCTTC.

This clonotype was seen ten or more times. CDR3 coding DNA: TGTGCCAGCAGCTCGAGGCACGGACAAGAGACCCAGTACTTC. This translates into CASSSRHGQETQYF. The chain couples TRBV9 to TRBJ2-5; D gene unclear. This CDR3 region has 14 residues. Germline assignment: CDR1 SGDLS and CDR2 YYNGEE. V gave up 4 bases and J gave up 2 bases, with 12 bases separating them. Full variable domain (rest looked up from reference TRBV9 and TRBJ2-5): DSGVTQTPKHLITATGQRVTLRCSPRSGDLSVYWYQQSLDQGLQFLIQYYNGEERAKGNILERFSAQQFPDLHSELNLSSLELGDSALYFCASSSRHGQETQYFGPGTRLLVL.

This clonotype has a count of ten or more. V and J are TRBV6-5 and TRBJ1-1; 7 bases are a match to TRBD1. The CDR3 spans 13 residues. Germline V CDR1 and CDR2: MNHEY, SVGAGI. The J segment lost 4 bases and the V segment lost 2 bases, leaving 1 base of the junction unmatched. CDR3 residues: CASSYAGGTEAFF. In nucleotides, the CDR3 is TGTGCCAGCAGTTACGCAGGGGGCACTGAAGCTTTCTTT.

Here the CDR3 DNA reads TGTGCCAGCAAAACGGACAGGGTTCGAGAGACCCAGTACTTC. Translating it yields CASKTDRVRETQYF. The V call is TRBV2, the J call TRBJ2-5; 8 bases agree with TRBD1. The CDR3 has 14 residues. V was clipped by 7 bases and J by 4 bases; unmatched bases: 8. CDR1 and CDR2 from the germline V gene are SNHLY and FYNNEI. Drawing the rest from reference TRBV2 and TRBJ2-5, the complete variable domain is EPEVTQTPSHQVTQMGQEVILRCVPISNHLYFYWYRQILGQKVEFLVSFYNNEISEKSEIFDDQFSVERPDGSNFTLKIRSTKLEDSAMYFCASKTDRVRETQYFGPGTRLLVL.

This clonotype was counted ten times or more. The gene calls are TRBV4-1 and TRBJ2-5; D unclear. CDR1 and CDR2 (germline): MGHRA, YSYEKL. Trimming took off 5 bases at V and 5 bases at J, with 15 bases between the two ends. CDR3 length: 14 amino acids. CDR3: CASSSYMAAETQYF. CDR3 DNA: TGCGCCAGCAGCTCCTACATGGCCGCGGAGACCCAGTACTTC.

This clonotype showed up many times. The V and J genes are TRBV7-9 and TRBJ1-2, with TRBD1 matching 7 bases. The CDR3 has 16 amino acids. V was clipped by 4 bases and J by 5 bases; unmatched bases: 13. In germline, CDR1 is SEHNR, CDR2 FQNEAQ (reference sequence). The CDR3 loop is CASSSDKWTGMYGYTF. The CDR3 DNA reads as TGTGCCAGCAGCTCCGATAAGTGGACAGGCATGTATGGCTACACCTTC. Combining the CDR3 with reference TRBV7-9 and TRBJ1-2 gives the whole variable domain DTGVSQNPRHKITKRGQNVTFRCDPISEHNRLYWYRQTLGQGPEFLTYFQNEAQLEKSRLLSDRFSAERPKGSFSTLEIQRTEQGDSAMYLCASSSDKWTGMYGYTFGSGTRLTVV.

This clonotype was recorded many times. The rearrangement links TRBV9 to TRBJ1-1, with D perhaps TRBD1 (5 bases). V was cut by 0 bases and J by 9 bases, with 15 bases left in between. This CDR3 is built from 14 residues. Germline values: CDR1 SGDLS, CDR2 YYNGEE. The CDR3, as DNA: TGTGCCAGCAGCGTAGACGGGGGAGGGCCACAAGCTTTCTTT. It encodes CASSVDGGGPQAFF.

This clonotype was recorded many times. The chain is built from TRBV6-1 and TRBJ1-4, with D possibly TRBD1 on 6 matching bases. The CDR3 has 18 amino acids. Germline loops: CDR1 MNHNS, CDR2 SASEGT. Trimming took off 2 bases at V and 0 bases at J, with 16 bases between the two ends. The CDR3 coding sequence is TGTGCCAGCAGTGAATTTAAGGGGACAAGTGCAACTAATGAAAAACTGTTTTTT. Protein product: CASSEFKGTSATNEKLFF.

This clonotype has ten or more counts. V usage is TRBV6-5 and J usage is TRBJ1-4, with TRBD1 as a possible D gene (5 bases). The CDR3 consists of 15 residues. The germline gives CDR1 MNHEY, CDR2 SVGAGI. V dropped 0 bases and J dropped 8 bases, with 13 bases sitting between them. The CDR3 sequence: CASSYSTGGGEKLFF. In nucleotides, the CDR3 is TGTGCCAGCAGTTACTCAACAGGCGGTGGGGAAAAACTGTTTTTT.

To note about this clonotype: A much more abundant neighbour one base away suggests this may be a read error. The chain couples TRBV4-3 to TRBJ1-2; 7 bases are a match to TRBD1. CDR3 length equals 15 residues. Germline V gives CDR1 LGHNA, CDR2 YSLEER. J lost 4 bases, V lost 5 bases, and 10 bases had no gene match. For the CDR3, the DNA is TGCGCCAGCAGCTCAGGCAGGGGGGATGGCTATGGCTACACCTTC. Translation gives CASSSGRGDGYGYTF.

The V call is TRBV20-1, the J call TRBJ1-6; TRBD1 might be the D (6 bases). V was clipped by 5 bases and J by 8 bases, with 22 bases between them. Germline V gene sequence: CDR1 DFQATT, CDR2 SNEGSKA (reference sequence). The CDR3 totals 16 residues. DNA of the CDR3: TGCAGTGCTCGAGGGGGGGGGACCGGGATGCATTCACCCCTCCACTTT. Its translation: CSARGGGTGMHSPLHF.

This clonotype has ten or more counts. The CDR3 nucleotides read TGTGCCAGCGCGGCCTCGAGTAGGGGTGGCTACACCTTC. This codes for CASAASSRGGYTF. The V gene is TRBV7-9, the J gene TRBJ1-2; D is perhaps TRBD1 (5 bases). Per germline, CDR1 SEHNR and CDR2 FQNEAQ (reference sequence). The CDR3 covers 13 residues. Deletions cut 8 bases from V and 7 bases from J, with 17 bases between. Complete variable domain (other parts from reference TRBV7-9 and TRBJ1-2): DTGVSQNPRHKITKRGQNVTFRCDPISEHNRLYWYRQTLGQGPEFLTYFQNEAQLEKSRLLSDRFSAERPKGSFSTLEIQRTEQGDSAMYLCASAASSRGGYTFGSGTRLTVV.

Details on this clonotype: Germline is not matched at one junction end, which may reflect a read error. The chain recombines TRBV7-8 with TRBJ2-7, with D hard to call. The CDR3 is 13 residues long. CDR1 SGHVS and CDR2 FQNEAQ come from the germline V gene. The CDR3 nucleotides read TGTGCCAGCAGCTTGGGGTCCAGCTACAAGCAGTACTTC. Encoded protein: CASSLGSSYKQYF. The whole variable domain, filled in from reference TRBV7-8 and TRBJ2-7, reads GAGVSQSPRYKVAKRGQDVALRCDPISGHVSLFWYQQALGQGPEFLTYFQNEAQLDKSGLPSDRFFAERPEGSVSTLKIQRTQQEDSAVYLCASSLGSSYKQYFGPGTRLTVT.

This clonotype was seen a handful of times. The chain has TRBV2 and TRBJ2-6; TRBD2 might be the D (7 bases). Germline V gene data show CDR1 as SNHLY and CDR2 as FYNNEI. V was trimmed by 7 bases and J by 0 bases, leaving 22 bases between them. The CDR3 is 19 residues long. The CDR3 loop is CASTPGVGGVSSGANVLTF. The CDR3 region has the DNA TGTGCCAGCACCCCGGGGGTAGGGGGGGTGAGCTCTGGGGCCAACGTCCTGACTTTC. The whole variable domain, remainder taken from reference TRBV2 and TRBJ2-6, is EPEVTQTPSHQVTQMGQEVILRCVPISNHLYFYWYRQILGQKVEFLVSFYNNEISEKSEIFDDQFSVERPDGSNFTLKIRSTKLEDSAMYFCASTPGVGGVSSGANVLTFGAGSRLTVL.